The 27 T cell receptor beta chains reported below all come from one sample, sequenced in a study of CD8 T cells in Susac syndrome. The authors reverse transcribed roughly 0.5 to 1 ug RNA with random hexamers. TCRdb recomputed calls from the immunoSEQ multiplex PCR reads with MiXCR, one row per CDR3 protein. The sample consists of 100,000 or so distinct CDR3 sequences, 90% to 95% of them appearing once. Specimen: CD4+ T cells from PBMCs. Receptor source: a human donor with Susac syndrome.

The V gene is TRBV29-1, the J gene TRBJ2-1, with D hard to call. The CDR3 is 17 residues long. The germline V gene has CDR1 SQVTM and CDR2 ANQGSEA. Trimming left V 3 bases short and J 1 base short, with 19 bases between. The CDR3 sequence is CSVEYSRTMPSYNEQFF. Here the CDR3 DNA reads TGCAGCGTTGAGTATAGTCGGACCATGCCTTCCTACAATGAGCAGTTCTTC.

The V call is TRBV28, the J call TRBJ2-1, with a weak D call TRBD1 (6 bases). This CDR3 region has 14 residues. In germline, CDR1 is MDHEN, CDR2 SYDVKM. Deletions cut 3 bases from V and 4 bases from J, with 10 bases between. The CDR3 nucleotides are TGTGCCAGCAGTTTGCCAGGGGCGTACAATGAGCAGTTCTTC. Amino acid sequence: CASSLPGAYNEQFF. The full variable domain, its missing parts supplied by reference TRBV28 and TRBJ2-1, is DVKVTQSSRYLVKRTGEKVFLECVQDMDHENMFWYRQDPGLGLRLIYFSYDVKMKEKGDIPEGYSVSREKKERFSLILESASTNQTSMYLCASSLPGAYNEQFFGPGTRLTVL.

CDR3 loop: CASSLWLYEQYF. For the CDR3, the DNA is TGTGCCAGCAGCCTCTGGCTCTACGAGCAGTACTTC. The V call is TRBV7-9, the J call TRBJ2-7; D remains unclear. CDR1 and CDR2 from the germline V gene are SEHNR and FQNEAQ (reference sequence). CDR3 length: 12 amino acids. Trimming took off 5 bases at V and 3 bases at J, with 8 bases between the two ends.

In this sample, this clonotype turned up a few times. V and J are TRBV7-9 and TRBJ2-7; D may be TRBD1 or TRBD2 (5 bases each). From germline, CDR1 is SEHNR and CDR2 FQNEAQ (reference sequence). The CDR3 spans 14 residues. The ends were cut back, 6 bases at V and 5 bases at J, with 17 bases in the middle. CDR3 in amino acids: CASSSEGLRDEQYF. CDR3 nucleotide sequence: TGTGCCAGCAGTTCCGAGGGGCTGCGGGACGAGCAGTACTTC.

This clonotype was recorded only once. V usage is TRBV29-1 and J usage is TRBJ2-1; D not certain. Trimming stripped 7 bases from V and 4 bases from J, with 11 bases between. The germline gives CDR1 SQVTM, CDR2 ANQGSEA. CDR3 length: 12 residues. CDR3 in amino acids: CSALSDYNEQFF. The CDR3 region has the DNA TGCAGCGCTCTATCCGATTACAATGAGCAGTTCTTC.

J is TRBJ2-6 and V is TRBV29-1; weak D call: TRBD2 (6 bases). Germline V gene lookup returns CDR1 SQVTM and CDR2 ANQGSEA. Trimming left V 0 bases short and J 3 bases short, with 15 bases between. This CDR3 is 17 amino acids long. CDR3 sequence (DNA): TGCAGCGTTGAAGAGGAGGAGGGGCTGGGTGGGGCCAACGTCCTGACTTTC. This encodes CSVEEEEGLGGANVLTF.

V and J are TRBV25-1 and TRBJ1-2; D is possibly TRBD1 (5 bases). V was clipped by 3 bases and J by 7 bases, with 24 bases between them. Germline V gene data show CDR1 as MGHDK and CDR2 as SYGVNS. The CDR3 totals 17 residues. In DNA, the CDR3 is TGTGCCAGCAGTGACCCAAAGAGGGGTGGTGAAGGTATTGGCTACACCTTC. Translated, it gives CASSDPKRGGEGIGYTF.

The rearrangement joins TRBV5-1 to TRBJ1-2; 7 bases agree with TRBD1. Unmatched junction bases numbered 11, after V lost 4 bases and J lost 8 bases. The CDR3 runs to 14 residues. CDR1 and CDR2 from the germline V gene are SGHRS and YFSETQ. CDR3 amino acids: CASSPEGGAGGYTF. Written as DNA, the CDR3 is TGCGCCAGCAGCCCCGAAGGGGGCGCGGGCGGCTACACCTTC.

The chain uses TRBV20-1 and TRBJ2-5, with 7 bases matching TRBD1. Per the germline V gene, CDR1 is DFQATT and CDR2 is SNEGSKA (reference sequence). The CDR3 is 17 amino acids. Trimming cost V 0 bases and J 6 bases; bases outside gene matches: 16. The CDR3 region has the DNA TGCAGTGCTAGAGAGCCCCCTAGGACAGGCGGGCTAAAGACCCAGTACTTC. It specifies CSAREPPRTGGLKTQYF.

J is TRBJ1-6 and V is TRBV7-9; D is ambiguous. V was cut by 1 base and J by 7 bases, with 8 bases left in between. Germline CDR1 SEHNR, CDR2 FQNEAQ (reference sequence). The CDR3 totals 14 residues. CDR3 loop: CASSLGHGNSPLHF. The CDR3 nucleotides are TGTGCCAGCAGCTTAGGGCATGGAAATTCACCCCTCCACTTT. Supplemented by reference TRBV7-9 and TRBJ1-6, the full variable domain reads DTGVSQNPRHKITKRGQNVTFRCDPISEHNRLYWYRQTLGQGPEFLTYFQNEAQLEKSRLLSDRFSAERPKGSFSTLEIQRTEQGDSAMYLCASSLGHGNSPLHFGNGTRLTVT.

The chain recombines TRBV2 with TRBJ2-3, with TRBD2 matching over 11 bases. Germline V gene data show CDR1 as SNHLY and CDR2 as FYNNEI. CDR3 length: 17 amino acids. J gave up 4 bases and V 1 base, and 7 bases lay outside the gene matches. The CDR3 spells CASSEGRLAGLADTQYF. Written as DNA, the CDR3 is TGTGCCAGCAGTGAAGGTAGACTAGCGGGATTGGCAGATACGCAGTATTTT.

The chain carries TRBV19 and TRBJ1-5; D is perhaps TRBD1 (5 bases). This CDR3 has 15 amino acids. Germline CDR1 and CDR2: LNHDA and SQIVND (reference sequence). Trimming shortened V by 7 bases and J by 6 bases, and 19 bases separated the two germline ends. CDR3 nucleotides: TGTGCCAGTAAAGGGGTGGAGTCAGAAAGTCAGCCCCAGCATTTT. Its protein is CASKGVESESQPQHF.

The V and J genes are TRBV20-1 and TRBJ1-1; 7 nucleotides agree with TRBD1. This CDR3 is 13 amino acids long. J was trimmed by 4 bases and V by 6 bases; bases with no gene match: 8. Looked up from germline, CDR1 is DFQATT and CDR2 is SNEGSKA (reference sequence). The CDR3 spells CSAHRGLGTEAFF. DNA for the CDR3: TGCAGTGCACACAGGGGCTTAGGCACTGAAGCTTTCTTT.

This clonotype was found once. The gene calls are TRBV6-4 and TRBJ1-1, with 7 bases lining up with TRBD1. The CDR3 runs 15 residues. Per germline, CDR1 MRHNA and CDR2 SNTAGT. V lost 0 bases and J lost 1; bases outside the gene matches: 2. The CDR3 sequence: CASSDSRTGNTEAFF. The CDR3 nucleotides are TGTGCCAGCAGTGACTCAAGGACAGGGAACACTGAAGCTTTCTTT.

The chain carries TRBV11-2 and TRBJ2-5; D remains ambiguous. Germline V gene data show CDR1 as SGHAT and CDR2 as FQNNGV. This CDR3 contains 13 residues. Between the trimmed V and J ends, which lost 2 bases and 2 bases, there was a span of 6 bases. CDR3 sequence: CASSLMSQETQYF. CDR3 in DNA: TGTGCCAGCAGCTTAATGTCGCAAGAGACCCAGTACTTC.

The rearrangement links TRBV12-3 or TRBV12-4 to TRBJ1-2, with TRBD1 matching 7 bases. V dropped 5 bases and J dropped 5; count of bases not matched to a gene: 8. The CDR3 spans 14 residues. The CDR3 reads CASSLRTGSYGYTF. CDR3 nucleotides: TGTGCCAGCAGTCTGCGGACAGGCTCATATGGCTACACCTTC.

The CDR3 sequence: CAWGRENTEAFF. Here the CDR3 DNA reads TGTGCCTGGGGGAGGGAGAACACTGAAGCTTTCTTT. The V call is TRBV30, the J call TRBJ1-1; no clear D. CDR3 length: 12 residues. CDR1 is GTSNPN, CDR2 SVGIG, per germline (reference sequence). Trimming left V 5 bases short and J 1 base short, with 8 bases between.

The chain combines TRBV5-4 with TRBJ1-6; maybe TRBD1 (6 bases). This CDR3 spans 14 amino acids. Per germline, CDR1 SGHNT and CDR2 YYREEE (reference sequence). The V end was cut by 4 bases, the J end by 6 bases, with 11 bases between. The CDR3: CASSADRFNSPLHF. For the CDR3, the DNA is TGTGCCAGCAGCGCGGACAGATTTAATTCACCCCTCCACTTT.

The chain employs TRBV5-1 and TRBJ2-2, with TRBD2 matching 9 bases. CDR3 length equals 14 residues. Germline V gene sequence: CDR1 SGHRS, CDR2 YFSETQ. With V trimmed by 4 bases and J by 5 bases, 3 bases remained unmatched. Here the CDR3 DNA reads TGCGCCAGCAGCGTGAGCGGGGGGACCGGGGAGCTGTTTTTT. Translation: CASSVSGGTGELFF.

The chain uses TRBV27 and TRBJ1-6; D not resolved. This CDR3 contains 18 residues. Looked up from germline, CDR1 is MNHEY and CDR2 is SMNVEV (reference sequence). Trimming pared 6 bases from V and 7 bases from J, leaving 25 bases between. In DNA, the CDR3 is TGTGCCAGCAGCCTTCAAAGGACTCCTACAAACCTGAATTCACCCCTCCACTTT. Amino acids: CASSLQRTPTNLNSPLHF.

This clonotype was picked up one time. The J gene is TRBJ2-7, the V gene TRBV27; D possibly corresponds to TRBD1 (6 bases). V was trimmed by 3 bases and J by 4 bases, leaving 13 bases between them. Germline V gene sequence: CDR1 MNHEY, CDR2 SMNVEV (reference sequence). The CDR3 totals 14 residues. This CDR3 reads CASSFWPGAYEQYF. The CDR3, as DNA: TGTGCCAGCAGTTTTTGGCCAGGGGCTTACGAGCAGTACTTC.

This clonotype came up once. The gene calls are TRBV11-2 and TRBJ1-1; D is unresolved. Germline V lookup: CDR1 SGHAT, CDR2 FQNNGV. This CDR3 region has 11 residues. Deletions cut 4 bases from V and 7 bases from J, with 7 bases between. CDR3 region: CASSSKFEAFF. CDR3 nucleotide sequence: TGTGCCAGCAGCTCAAAGTTTGAAGCTTTCTTT.

The chain has TRBV15 and TRBJ2-3; weak D call: TRBD2 (5 bases). V lost 3 bases and J 0 bases, leaving 7 bases between the germline ends. The CDR3 totals 14 residues. CDR1 and CDR2 from the germline V gene are LNHNV and YYDKDF (reference sequence). The CDR3 DNA follows: TGTGCCACCAGCAGCGGGGTTAGCACAGATACGCAGTATTTT. This codes for CATSSGVSTDTQYF.

This chain connects TRBV20-1 to TRBJ1-5; D possibly corresponds to TRBD1 (6 bases). Germline V gives CDR1 DFQATT, CDR2 SNEGSKA (reference sequence). V was trimmed by 3 bases and J by 2 bases, leaving 8 bases between them. The CDR3 is made up of 13 amino acids. The CDR3: CSARGAGNQPQHF. The CDR3 bases are TGCAGTGCTAGGGGGGCCGGCAATCAGCCCCAGCATTTT.

This rearrangement joins TRBV18 to TRBJ2-3; D is perhaps TRBD1 (6 bases). The CDR3 totals 14 residues. The germline V and J ends were trimmed by 2 bases and 3 bases, with 9 bases remaining between them. Germline loops: CDR1 KGHSH, CDR2 LQKENI. CDR3 nucleotides: TGTGCCAGCTCACCATCCCAGGGGACAGATACGCAGTATTTT. Protein: CASSPSQGTDTQYF.

The chain has TRBV5-5 and TRBJ1-5; 7 bases are a match to TRBD1. V lost 3 bases and J lost 2; bases outside the gene matches: 8. The CDR3 spans 16 residues. The germline V gene encodes CDR1 SGHKS and CDR2 YYEKEE (reference sequence). CDR3 nucleotide sequence: TGTGCCAGCAGCTCCCTACAGGGGCGCGGCAATCAGCCCCAGCATTTT. Its protein product is CASSSLQGRGNQPQHF.

This chain connects TRBV9 to TRBJ2-3, with D possibly TRBD2 on 5 matching bases. From germline, CDR1 is SGDLS and CDR2 YYNGEE. The CDR3 is made up of 13 amino acids. The V end was cut by 4 bases, the J end by 2 bases, with 8 bases between. CDR3 sequence reads: CASSPGVTDTQYF. The CDR3 bases are TGTGCCAGCAGCCCCGGGGTCACAGATACGCAGTATTTT. Full variable domain (outside the CDR3, taken from reference TRBV9 and TRBJ2-3): DSGVTQTPKHLITATGQRVTLRCSPRSGDLSVYWYQQSLDQGLQFLIQYYNGEERAKGNILERFSAQQFPDLHSELNLSSLELGDSALYFCASSPGVTDTQYFGPGTRLTVL.